These 25 T cell receptor beta chains came from one sample sequenced in a study of technical replicates of blood from a handful of donors. Produced via immunoSEQ multiplex PCR; TCRdb's table is partial and in-frame only. Of about 100,000 clones in the sample, approximately 96% were seen once. The sample was T cells isolated from PBMCs. The receptors were gathered from a human donor in good health.

The chain has TRBV11-2 and TRBJ1-2; D is undetermined. CDR3 size: 15 residues. Trimming shortened V by 1 base and J by 4 bases, and 13 bases separated the two germline ends. In germline, CDR1 is SGHAT, CDR2 FQNNGV. CDR3 residues: CASSLVGPALYGYTF. The DNA of the CDR3 is TGTGCCAGCAGCTTAGTTGGGCCAGCCCTCTATGGCTACACCTTC.

The genes are TRBV6-1 and TRBJ2-3; 11 bases line up with TRBD2. V was pared by 11 bases and J by 2 bases, with 6 bases of the junction left unmatched. The CDR3 consists of 14 residues. Germline V gene data show CDR1 as MNHNS and CDR2 as SASEGT. The CDR3 DNA sequence: TGTGCCGCAGCACTAGCGGGGGACACAGATACGCAGTATTTT. Translating gives CAAALAGDTDTQYF.

This chain uses TRBV4-2 with TRBJ2-7; a weak D match, TRBD2 (5 bases). The CDR3 sequence is 14 residues long. Trimming left V 4 bases short and J 0 bases short, with 10 bases between. CDR1 and CDR2 from the germline V gene are LGHNA and YNFKEQ. The CDR3, as DNA: TGTGCCAGCAGCCGGACTGCCTCCTCCTACGAGCAGTACTTC. Encoded protein: CASSRTASSYEQYF.

The chain recombines TRBV27 with TRBJ2-5; TRBD1 might be the D (5 bases). Germline CDR1 is MNHEY and CDR2 is SMNVEV (reference sequence). This CDR3 spans 18 amino acids. V lost 6 bases and J 8 bases, leaving 31 bases between the germline ends. CDR3 sequence (DNA): TGTGCCAGCAGCCCAAGGTGGGGCACCCAAGGGTCGAAAGGAACCCAGTACTTC. This encodes CASSPRWGTQGSKGTQYF.

The chain couples TRBV13 to TRBJ2-1; 8 bases are shared with TRBD2. Germline lookup yields CDR1 PRHDT and CDR2 FYEKMQ (reference sequence). The CDR3 contains 15 residues. V was pared by 0 bases and J by 4 bases, with 2 bases of the junction left unmatched. Here the CDR3 DNA reads TGTGCCAGCAGCTTAGGGGCGGGGGGTTACAATGAGCAGTTCTTC. This gives the protein CASSLGAGGYNEQFF.

This chain joins TRBV4-1 and TRBJ1-5; D remains unclear. Looked up from germline, CDR1 is MGHRA and CDR2 is YSYEKL. The V end was cut by 2 bases, the J end by 1 base, with 12 bases between. The CDR3 is made up of 16 amino acids. The CDR3 sequence is CASSQTPAESNQPQHF. CDR3 DNA sequence: TGCGCCAGCAGCCAAACCCCCGCGGAGAGCAATCAGCCCCAGCATTTT.

The chain combines TRBV29-1 with TRBJ2-2; TRBD1 agrees at 9 bases. Germline CDR1 is SQVTM and CDR2 is ANQGSEA. This CDR3 spans 18 amino acids. With 5 bases clipped from V and 3 bases from J, the junction kept 16 bases outside the gene matches. This CDR3 is CSVNWGGPGQGYTGELFF. The CDR3 DNA follows: TGCAGCGTTAATTGGGGGGGGCCGGGACAGGGTTACACCGGGGAGCTGTTTTTT.

This chain connects TRBV29-1 to TRBJ1-5; possible D gene TRBD1, 6 bases. This CDR3 contains 14 residues. Per the germline V gene, CDR1 is SQVTM and CDR2 is ANQGSEA. V lost 6 bases to trimming and J lost 2 bases, with 14 bases between them. The DNA for the CDR3 is TGCAGCGTACCCAAGGGGGGGGGCAATCAGCCCCAGCATTTT. Translation: CSVPKGGGNQPQHF. The whole variable domain, filled in from reference TRBV29-1 and TRBJ1-5, reads SAVISQKPSRDICQRGTSLTIQCQVDSQVTMMFWYRQQPGQSLTLIATANQGSEATYESGFVIDKFPISRPNLTFSTLTVSNMSPEDSSIYLCSVPKGGGNQPQHFGDGTRLSIL.

V usage is TRBV14 and J usage is TRBJ1-4, with a possible D match to TRBD1 (5 bases). The germline V gene has CDR1 SGHDN and CDR2 FVKESK. CDR3 length: 13 amino acids. The germline V and J ends were trimmed by 4 bases and 7 bases, with 10 bases remaining between them. The CDR3 loop is CASSRGGSEKLFF. The CDR3 DNA sequence: TGTGCCAGCAGCCGGGGGGGTTCTGAAAAACTGTTTTTT.

This clone was counted between two and nine times. The rearrangement joins TRBV19 to TRBJ1-2, with 7 bases that match TRBD1. Losses at the gene ends were 5 bases for V and 4 bases for J; bases not matched to a gene: 10. The CDR3 has 15 amino acids. The V gene's germline CDR1 is LNHDA and CDR2 SQIVND (reference sequence). The CDR3 bases are TGTGCCAGTAGTTGGGCTCTAGGGGACAGCTATGGCTACACCTTC. Translating it yields CASSWALGDSYGYTF.

The chain recombines TRBV14 with TRBJ2-7; 7 bases align to TRBD2. The CDR3 runs 14 residues. Trimming took 4 bases from V and 2 from J; bases not matched to a gene: 5. Looked up from germline, CDR1 is SGHDN and CDR2 is FVKESK. This chain's CDR3 is CASSPGGSPYEQYF. As DNA, the CDR3 is TGTGCCAGCAGCCCCGGGGGGTCTCCCTACGAGCAGTACTTC.

The rearrangement joins TRBV6-1 to TRBJ1-4; 8 nucleotides agree with TRBD1. Per the germline V gene, CDR1 is MNHNS and CDR2 is SASEGT. The CDR3 is 14 amino acids. The V segment lost 6 bases and the J segment 8 bases; nucleotides outside the gene matches: 8. CDR3 protein: CASRLTGEKEKLFF. The CDR3 nucleotides read TGTGCCAGCAGGTTGACAGGGGAGAAAGAAAAACTGTTTTTT.

CDR3: CASSFPRRSYNEQFF. CDR3 sequence (DNA): TGTGCCAGCAGCTTCCCTAGGCGCTCCTACAATGAGCAGTTCTTC. The chain recombines TRBV11-3 with TRBJ2-1; no reliable D call. There are 15 residues in the CDR3. V dropped 3 bases and J dropped 0 bases, with 9 bases sitting between them. Germline assignment: CDR1 SGHNT and CDR2 YENEEA.

This chain joins TRBV6-1 and TRBJ2-7, with no clear D. CDR3 length: 11 amino acids. The germline CDR1 and CDR2 sequences are MNHNS and SASEGT. The V gene lost 10 bases and the J gene lost 4 bases, with 11 bases spanning the gap. CDR3 DNA sequence: TGTGCCACCGACAACGCATACGAGCAGTACTTC. Translated, it gives CATDNAYEQYF.

The gene calls are TRBV7-9 and TRBJ2-7, with 9 nucleotides matching TRBD1. Germline values: CDR1 SEHNR, CDR2 FQNEAQ (reference sequence). The CDR3 has 13 residues. The CDR3 loop is CAYGTGSSYEQYF. The DNA for the CDR3 is TGTGCATATGGGACAGGGAGCTCCTACGAGCAGTACTTC.

The chain couples TRBV6-4 to TRBJ1-5; 8 positions match TRBD1. The CDR3 runs to 16 residues. Per the germline V gene, CDR1 is MRHNA and CDR2 is SNTAGT. The trim removed 6 bases at V and 0 bases at J, leaving 7 bases unmatched. The CDR3 sequence is CASSSRGLGSNQPQHF. The CDR3 DNA sequence: TGTGCCAGCAGCAGCAGGGGGCTGGGTAGCAATCAGCCCCAGCATTTT.

The chain is built from TRBV19 and TRBJ1-2; 9 bases match TRBD1. J lost 4 bases, V lost 6 bases, and 6 bases had no gene match. Germline V lookup: CDR1 LNHDA, CDR2 SQIVND (reference sequence). The CDR3 totals 14 residues. CDR3 protein: CASRRTGVTYGYTF. The CDR3 bases are TGTGCCAGTAGGCGGACAGGGGTGACCTATGGCTACACCTTC.

The CDR3 here is CASSSQGAYNEQFF. For the CDR3, the DNA is TGTGCCAGCAGCTCACAGGGGGCCTACAATGAGCAGTTCTTC. J is TRBJ2-1 and V is TRBV11-3; TRBD1 agrees at 8 bases. Germline V CDR1 and CDR2: SGHNT, YENEEA. Trimming cost V 4 bases and J 2 bases; bases outside gene matches: 1. This CDR3 has 14 residues.

The rearrangement uses TRBV4-1 and TRBJ2-5, with no clear D. The V gene lost 4 bases and the J gene lost 3 bases, with 21 bases spanning the gap. The germline gives CDR1 MGHRA, CDR2 YSYEKL. This CDR3 contains 17 residues. The CDR3 is CASSLFLLVSHKETQYF. Written as DNA, the CDR3 is TGCGCCAGCAGCCTCTTCCTACTTGTTTCCCATAAAGAGACCCAGTACTTC.

The table lists this clone with a few counts. The chain employs TRBV30 and TRBJ1-1; perhaps TRBD1 as D (5 bases). The CDR3 sequence is 15 residues long. V was cut by 3 bases and J by 5 bases, with 19 bases left in between. Germline CDR1 GTSNPN, CDR2 SVGIG (reference sequence). The CDR3 DNA sequence: TGTGCCTGGAGGGAATTCGGACAAGGATGGACTGAAGCTTTCTTT. Its translation: CAWREFGQGWTEAFF.

The J gene is TRBJ2-6, the V gene TRBV19; TRBD1 matches at 8 bases. This CDR3 has 16 residues. Trimming at V came to 9 bases and at J to 0 bases, leaving 7 bases not matched to a gene. Germline CDR1 and CDR2: LNHDA and SQIVND (reference sequence). CDR3 region: CASNGQGVSGANVLTF. In nucleotides, the CDR3 is TGTGCCAGCAATGGACAGGGAGTCTCTGGGGCCAACGTCCTGACTTTC.

The V gene is TRBV7-9, the J gene TRBJ2-3, with a tentative D call TRBD1 (7 bases). Germline assignment: CDR1 SEHNR and CDR2 FQNEAQ (reference sequence). The V and J ends lost 5 bases and 3 bases respectively, with 15 bases between them. CDR3 length: 15 residues. The CDR3 is CASSRTGAGTDTQYF. As DNA, the CDR3 is TGTGCCAGCAGCCGTACAGGGGCGGGGACAGATACGCAGTATTTT. Supplemented by reference TRBV7-9 and TRBJ2-3, the full variable domain reads DTGVSQNPRHKITKRGQNVTFRCDPISEHNRLYWYRQTLGQGPEFLTYFQNEAQLEKSRLLSDRFSAERPKGSFSTLEIQRTEQGDSAMYLCASSRTGAGTDTQYFGPGTRLTVL.

J is TRBJ2-7 and V is TRBV13; maybe TRBD1 (5 bases). V shed 7 bases and J shed 2 bases, with 15 bases lying between them. Germline lookup yields CDR1 PRHDT and CDR2 FYEKMQ (reference sequence). The CDR3 extends over 14 amino acids. CDR3 DNA sequence: TGTGCCAGCACTCAGGGTACGATCACCTACGAGCAGTACTTC. Translating it yields CASTQGTITYEQYF.

The chain carries TRBV5-1 and TRBJ2-5, with D possibly being TRBD2 (5 bases). Germline values: CDR1 SGHRS, CDR2 YFSETQ. Trimming left V 4 bases short and J 5 bases short, with 18 bases between. The CDR3 is 15 amino acids. This CDR3 is CASSPLTSDAETQYF. The CDR3 DNA follows: TGCGCCAGCAGCCCCCTCACTAGTGACGCTGAGACCCAGTACTTC.

This sequence joins TRBV5-1 and TRBJ1-1, with 11 nucleotides matching TRBD1. The CDR3 has 18 amino acids. The V gene end was trimmed by 2 bases and the J gene end by 5 bases; junction bases not matched to a gene: 14. Germline V lookup: CDR1 SGHRS, CDR2 YFSETQ. CDR3 region: CASSLPFGTGGEKTEAFF. The CDR3 nucleotides read TGCGCCAGCAGCTTACCTTTTGGGACAGGGGGTGAAAAAACTGAAGCTTTCTTT.